The clone carrying this T cell receptor (beta chain) turned up a few times. Germline trimming cut 2 bases from V and 7 bases from J; bases unmatched to any gene: 5. The CDR3 length is 14 residues. CDR1 and CDR2 from the germline V gene are MNHEY and SMNVEV (reference sequence). The sample originates from a study of sequential checkpoint blockade in melanoma. Study-level background: Patients were randomized 1:1 to nivolumab-then-ipilimumab or ipilimumab-then-nivolumab first-line. Maintenance nivolumab came after either treatment sequence.

The treatment was: randomized to nivolumab then ipilimumab (arm A) or the reverse (arm B). None of the patients previously received DNA-damaging chemotherapy. TCRdb's table, derived via immunoSEQ multiplex PCR, lists solely in-frame clones and lacks some. Of about 13,000 clones in the sample, over 60% were seen once. The chain recombines TRBV27 with TRBJ2-3; TRBD1 agrees at 8 bases. This clonotype was obtained from a human donor with melanoma. The source was CD8+ T cells sorted from blood (inferred from file names), collected from a patient given nivolumab and ipilimumab in sequence. In DNA, the CDR3 is TGTGCCAGCAGTTTAGGAGGGACAGGAAATACGCAGTATTTT. This sequence encodes CASSLGGTGNTQYF.